This entry is about one T cell receptor (beta chain). This sample is part of a study of T cell changes during pregnancy in multiple sclerosis. The repertoire was sequenced with immunoSEQ multiplex PCR; TCRdb's copy has only in-frame clones and lacks some. The sample includes 45,000 to 60,000 clones, roughly 90% of them seen just once. The sample was CD8+ T cells from peripheral blood mononuclear cells, taken before pregnancy. The receptor's source is a female donor with multiple sclerosis, enrolled in a pregnancy study.

The DNA for the CDR3 is TGTGCCAGCAGGGGTCCCGGGACAGTCACCGGGGAGCTGTTTTTT. The encoded protein is CASRGPGTVTGELFF. The chain joins TRBV2 to TRBJ2-2; the match to TRBD1 covers 7 bases. The CDR3 is 15 residues long. With V trimmed by 6 bases and J by 4 bases, 8 bases remained unmatched. The germline CDR1 and CDR2 sequences are SNHLY and FYNNEI.